The 4 T cell receptor beta chains listed next were all sequenced from one sample in a study of blood T cell repertoires in COVID-19. The table came from immunoSEQ multiplex PCR; TCRdb's copy has only in-frame clones and leaves some out. The data show about 57,000 clones, 65% to 80% seen once. The sample consisted of peripheral blood. Receptors were obtained from a man aged 60-69 years with acute or convalescent COVID-19.

The V and J genes are TRBV27 and TRBJ2-7, with D maybe TRBD2 (6 bases). The V gene's germline CDR1 is MNHEY and CDR2 SMNVEV (reference sequence). This CDR3 has 12 residues. Deletions cut 8 bases from V and 5 bases from J, with 13 bases between. The chain's CDR3 is CASGTQGNEQYF. CDR3 coding DNA: TGTGCCAGCGGGACTCAGGGTAACGAGCAGTACTTC.

This chain joins TRBV13 and TRBJ2-7, with TRBD2 matching 10 bases. The CDR3 loop spans 15 amino acids. V shed 4 bases and J 1 base; nucleotides not matched to a gene: 4. Germline CDR1 and CDR2: PRHDT and FYEKMQ (reference sequence). The DNA of the CDR3 is TGTGCCAGCAGCTCCGGACTAGCGGTTTCCTACGAGCAGTACTTC. Protein product: CASSSGLAVSYEQYF.

V is TRBV29-1 and J is TRBJ2-7; D perhaps matches TRBD1 (6 bases). The ends were cut back, 6 bases at V and 3 bases at J, with 18 bases in the middle. This CDR3 has 14 residues. Germline CDR1 is SQVTM and CDR2 is ANQGSEA. The DNA of the CDR3 is TGCAGCGTGAGAACAGGGAGCTTAGACTACGAGCAGTACTTC. Its translation is CSVRTGSLDYEQYF.

The J gene is TRBJ2-7, the V gene TRBV21-1; whether TRBD1, the table's D call, matches the DNA was not checked. TRBV21-1 is tagged as a pseudogene. The CDR3 is 14 amino acids. CDR3 nucleotides: TGTGCCAGCAGCAGCGGACAGGCGAACTACGAGCAGTACTTC. This sequence encodes CASSSGQANYEQYF.